Following are 12 T cell receptor beta chains from one sample sequenced in a study of cytomegalovirus exposure and HLA in healthy donors. The PCR was carried out with 60 Vbeta primers and 13 Jbeta primers. Assay: immunoSEQ multiplex PCR; the TCRdb copy retains only in-frame clones and omits some. The sample holds around 120,000 clones, about 73% seen once. Sequenced material: PBMCs. Receptor source: a woman in her 40s in good health and CMV-seropositive.

V and J are TRBV29-1 and TRBJ1-4; D not certain. CDR3 length: 15 amino acids. Germline lookup yields CDR1 SQVTM and CDR2 ANQGSEA. The ends were cut back, 0 bases at V and 7 bases at J, with 15 bases in the middle. Here the CDR3 DNA reads TGCAGCGTTGAAGAGCACGGGAGGATTGGTGAAAAACTGTTTTTT. Translated: CSVEEHGRIGEKLFF. The entire variable domain, with the rest obtained from reference TRBV29-1 and TRBJ1-4, is as follows: SAVISQKPSRDICQRGTSLTIQCQVDSQVTMMFWYRQQPGQSLTLIATANQGSEATYESGFVIDKFPISRPNLTFSTLTVSNMSPEDSSIYLCSVEEHGRIGEKLFFGSGTQLSVL.

V is TRBV7-2 and J is TRBJ2-7; D might be TRBD1 (6 bases). CDR1 is SGHTA and CDR2 is FQGNSA in the germline V gene. The V and J ends lost 3 bases and 6 bases respectively, with 15 bases between them. The CDR3 runs 14 residues. CDR3 sequence (DNA): TGTGCCAGCAGCTTTTCTAGTGCAGGGGTCGAGCAGTACTTC. Protein sequence: CASSFSSAGVEQYF.

This clone has a handful of counts. J is TRBJ2-1 and V is TRBV11-3, with 9 nucleotides matching TRBD2. The length of the CDR3 is 15 residues. The V and J ends lost 2 bases and 9 bases, in that order; junction bases with no gene match: 8. The germline V gene encodes CDR1 SGHNT and CDR2 YENEEA. The CDR3 nucleotides read TGTGCCAGCAGCTTAATCCCTAGCGGGGCTGGTGAGCAGTTCTTC. Protein: CASSLIPSGAGEQFF.

V and J are TRBV29-1 and TRBJ1-1, with D maybe TRBD1 (5 bases). Trimming stripped 1 base from V and 1 base from J, with 7 bases between. The CDR3 has 13 residues. CDR1 and CDR2 (germline): SQVTM, ANQGSEA. Here the CDR3 reads CSVEGQQNTEAFF. The CDR3 bases are TGCAGCGTTGAAGGACAGCAGAACACTGAAGCTTTCTTT.

Concerning this clone itself: The sample holds other DNA sequences that translate to the same CDR3. The rearrangement links TRBV9 to TRBJ1-1, with TRBD1 as a possible D gene (5 bases). The V gene lost 0 bases and the J gene lost 5 bases, with 11 bases spanning the gap. The CDR3 totals 14 residues. Germline CDR1 SGDLS, CDR2 YYNGEE. CDR3 protein: CASSVGRGGTEAFF. In nucleotides, the CDR3 is TGTGCCAGCAGCGTAGGAAGGGGAGGGACTGAAGCTTTCTTT.

About this clone: Within the sample, other DNA sequences also encode this same CDR3. The chain's CDR3 is CASSLGRNYGYTF. DNA of the CDR3: TGTGCCAGCAGCTTGGGCAGGAACTATGGCTACACCTTC. The V call is TRBV5-6, the J call TRBJ1-2; D gene uncertain. The germline CDR1 and CDR2 sequences are SGHDT and YYEEEE. The V end lost 0 bases, the J end lost 2 bases, and 5 bases lay between the germline ends. The CDR3 totals 13 residues.

The CDR3 DNA sequence: TGTGCCGCCCGGGCCGGGGGATCCCAAGAGACCCAGTACTTC. Amino acids: CAARAGGSQETQYF. V gene TRBV7-9 combines with J gene TRBJ2-5; a weak D match, TRBD2 (6 bases). The CDR3 covers 14 residues. Germline loops: CDR1 SEHNR, CDR2 FQNEAQ (reference sequence). V was cut by 11 bases and J by 1 base, with 17 bases left in between.

V usage is TRBV9 and J usage is TRBJ2-5; the D is unclear. Trimming removed 4 bases from V and 3 bases from J, with 16 bases in between. Germline loops: CDR1 SGDLS, CDR2 YYNGEE. This CDR3 spans 15 amino acids. In nucleotides, the CDR3 is TGTGCCAGCAGCCATGGAAGGAGCGCGAAAGAGACCCAGTACTTC. Translation: CASSHGRSAKETQYF.

On this clone: One end of the junction does not line up with germline, which may come from a read error. V is TRBV18 and J is TRBJ1-1; the match to TRBD1 covers 7 bases. In germline, CDR1 is KGHSH, CDR2 LQKENI. The CDR3 is made up of 14 amino acids. DNA for the CDR3: TGTGCCAGCTCACGTGGGACAGTGAACACTGAAACTTTCTTT. The encoded protein is CASSRGTVNTETFF.

The rearrangement links TRBV4-3 to TRBJ2-2; TRBD2 agrees at 7 bases. CDR3 length equals 14 residues. With V trimmed by 0 bases and J by 6 bases, 1 base remained unmatched. Germline CDR1 LGHNA, CDR2 YSLEER. For the CDR3, the DNA is TGCGCCAGCAGCCAAGATCGGGGGGCCGGGGAGCTGTTTTTT. Translated: CASSQDRGAGELFF.

The V call is TRBV7-2, the J call TRBJ1-4, with TRBD1 identical over 7 bases. The CDR3 runs to 16 residues. After removal of 4 bases from V and 0 bases from J, the junction contained 5 bases not matched to a gene. Germline V gene sequence: CDR1 SGHTA, CDR2 FQGNSA. CDR3 protein: CASSSYQGATNEKLFF. DNA of the CDR3: TGTGCCAGCAGCTCGTACCAGGGGGCAACTAATGAAAAACTGTTTTTT.

The chain joins TRBV6-5 to TRBJ1-2; no definite D call. The CDR3 is made up of 15 amino acids. Germline values: CDR1 MNHEY, CDR2 SVGAGI. V was pared by 5 bases and J by 0 bases, with 13 bases between. The CDR3 coding sequence is TGTGCCAGCAGTCCGGGATTGTTCTCTAACTATGGCTACACCTTC. Protein sequence: CASSPGLFSNYGYTF.